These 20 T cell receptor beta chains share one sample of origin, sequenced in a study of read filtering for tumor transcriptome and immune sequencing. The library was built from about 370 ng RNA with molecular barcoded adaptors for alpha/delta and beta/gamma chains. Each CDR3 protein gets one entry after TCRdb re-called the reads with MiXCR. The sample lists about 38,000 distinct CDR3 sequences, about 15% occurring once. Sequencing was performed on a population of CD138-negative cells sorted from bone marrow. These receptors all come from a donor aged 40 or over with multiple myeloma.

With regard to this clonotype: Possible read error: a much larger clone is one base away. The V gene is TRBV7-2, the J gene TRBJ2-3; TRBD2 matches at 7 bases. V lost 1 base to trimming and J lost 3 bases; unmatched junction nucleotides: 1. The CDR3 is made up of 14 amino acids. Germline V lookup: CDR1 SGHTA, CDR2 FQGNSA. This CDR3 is CASSLGLATDTQYF. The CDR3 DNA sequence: TGTGCCAGCAGCTTAGGACTAGCAACAGATACGCAGTATTTT.

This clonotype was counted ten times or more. CDR3 loop: CASSQTFGASTDTQYF. In DNA form, the CDR3 reads TGCGCCAGCAGCCAAACATTTGGAGCTAGCACAGATACGCAGTATTTT. This chain links TRBV4-3 with TRBJ2-3; no definite D call. The V end was cut by 2 bases, the J end by 0 bases, with 12 bases between. The germline V gene has CDR1 LGHNA and CDR2 YSLEER. The length of the CDR3 is 16 residues.

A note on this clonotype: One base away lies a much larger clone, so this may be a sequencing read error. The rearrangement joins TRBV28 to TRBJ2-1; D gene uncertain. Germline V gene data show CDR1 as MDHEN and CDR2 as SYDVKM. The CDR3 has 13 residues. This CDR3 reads CTSRPERHNEQFF. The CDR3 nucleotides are TGTACCAGCAGACCCGAGAGGCACAATGAGCAGTTCTTC. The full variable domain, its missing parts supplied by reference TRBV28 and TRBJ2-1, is DVKVTQSSRYLVKRTGEKVFLECVQDMDHENMFWYRQDPGLGLRLIYFSYDVKMKEKGDIPEGYSVSREKKERFSLILESASTNQTSMYLCTSRPERHNEQFFGPGTRLTVL.

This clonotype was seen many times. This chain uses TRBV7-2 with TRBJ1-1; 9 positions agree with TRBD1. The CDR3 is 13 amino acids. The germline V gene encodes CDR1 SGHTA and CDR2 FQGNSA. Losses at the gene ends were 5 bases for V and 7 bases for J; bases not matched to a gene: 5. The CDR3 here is CASSLPGQGEAFF. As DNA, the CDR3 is TGTGCCAGCAGCCTCCCGGGACAGGGTGAAGCTTTCTTT.

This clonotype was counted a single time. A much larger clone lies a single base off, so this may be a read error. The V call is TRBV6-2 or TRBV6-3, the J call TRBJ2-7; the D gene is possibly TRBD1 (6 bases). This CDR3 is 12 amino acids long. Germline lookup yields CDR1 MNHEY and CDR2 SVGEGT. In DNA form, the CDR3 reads TGTGCCGGCAGTTACCACAGGGACGAGCAGTACTTC. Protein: CAGSYHRDEQYF.

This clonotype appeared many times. CDR3 nucleotides: TGTGCCAGCAGCGCACGACAGCCCCAAGAGACCCAGTACTTC. As protein: CASSARQPQETQYF. This chain connects TRBV7-2 to TRBJ2-5; weak D call: TRBD1 (5 bases). V lost 5 bases, J lost 1 base, and 11 bases lay in between. The germline CDR1 and CDR2 sequences are SGHTA and FQGNSA. The CDR3 has 14 residues.

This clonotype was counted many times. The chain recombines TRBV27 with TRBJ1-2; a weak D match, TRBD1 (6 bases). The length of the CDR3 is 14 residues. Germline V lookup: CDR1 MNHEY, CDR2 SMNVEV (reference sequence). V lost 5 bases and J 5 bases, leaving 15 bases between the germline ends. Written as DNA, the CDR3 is TGTGCCAGCAGTACTAACAGGGACGGGTATGGCTACACCTTC. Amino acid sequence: CASSTNRDGYGYTF.

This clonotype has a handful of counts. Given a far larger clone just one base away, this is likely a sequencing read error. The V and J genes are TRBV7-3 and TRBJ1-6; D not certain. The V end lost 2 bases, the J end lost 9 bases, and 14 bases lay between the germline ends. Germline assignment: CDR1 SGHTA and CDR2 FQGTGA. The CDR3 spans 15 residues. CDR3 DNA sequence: TGTGCCAGCAGCTTAGTAGGAAACGTCGGTTCACCCCTCCACTTT. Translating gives CASSLVGNVGSPLHF.

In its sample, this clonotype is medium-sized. In DNA form, the CDR3 reads TGCAGCGTTCGTTCTGAGAATGAGCAGTTCTTC. This sequence encodes CSVRSENEQFF. The rearrangement links TRBV29-1 to TRBJ2-1; D is uncertain. The CDR3 spans 11 residues. CDR1 and CDR2 from the germline V gene are SQVTM and ANQGSEA. Trimming stripped 5 bases from V and 7 bases from J, with 9 bases between.

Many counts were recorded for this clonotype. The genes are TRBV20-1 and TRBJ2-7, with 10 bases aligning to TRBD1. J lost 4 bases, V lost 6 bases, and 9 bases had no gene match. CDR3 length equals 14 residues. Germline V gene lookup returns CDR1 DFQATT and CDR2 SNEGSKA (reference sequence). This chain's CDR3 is CSAEPGQGTYEQYF. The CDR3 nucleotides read TGCAGTGCGGAACCGGGACAGGGGACGTACGAGCAGTACTTC.

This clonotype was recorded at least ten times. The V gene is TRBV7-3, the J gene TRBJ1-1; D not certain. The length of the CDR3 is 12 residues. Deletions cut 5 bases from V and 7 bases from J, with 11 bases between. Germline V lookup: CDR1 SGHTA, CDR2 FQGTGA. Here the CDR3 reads CASSLRTGEAFF. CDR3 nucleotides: TGTGCCAGCAGCCTTCGGACGGGTGAAGCTTTCTTT.

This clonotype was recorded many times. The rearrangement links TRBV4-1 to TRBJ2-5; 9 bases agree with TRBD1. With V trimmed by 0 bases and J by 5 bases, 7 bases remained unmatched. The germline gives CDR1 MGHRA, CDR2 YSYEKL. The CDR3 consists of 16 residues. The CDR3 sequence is CASSQDGTGGWETQYF. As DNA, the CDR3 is TGCGCCAGCAGCCAAGATGGTACAGGGGGCTGGGAGACCCAGTACTTC.

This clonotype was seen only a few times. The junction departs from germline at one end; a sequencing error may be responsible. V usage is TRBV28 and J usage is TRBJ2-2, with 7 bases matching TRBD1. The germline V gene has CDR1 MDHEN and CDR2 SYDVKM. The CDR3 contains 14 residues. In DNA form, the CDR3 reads TGTGGCAGCAGTCCGACAGGGAACACCGGGGAGCTGCTTTTT. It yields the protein CGSSPTGNTGELLF.

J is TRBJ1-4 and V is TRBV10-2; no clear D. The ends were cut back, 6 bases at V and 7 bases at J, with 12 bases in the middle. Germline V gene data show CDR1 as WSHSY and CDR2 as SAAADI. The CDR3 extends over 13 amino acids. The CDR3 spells CASSPGWGEKLFF. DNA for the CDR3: TGCGCCAGCAGCCCCGGATGGGGTGAAAAACTGTTTTTT.

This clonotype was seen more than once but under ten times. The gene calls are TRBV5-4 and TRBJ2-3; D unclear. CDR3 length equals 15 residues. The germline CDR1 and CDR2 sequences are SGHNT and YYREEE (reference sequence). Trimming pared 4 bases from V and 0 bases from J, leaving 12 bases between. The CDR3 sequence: CASSRPDRSTDTQYF. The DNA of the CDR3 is TGTGCCAGCAGCCGACCGGATAGAAGCACAGATACGCAGTATTTT.

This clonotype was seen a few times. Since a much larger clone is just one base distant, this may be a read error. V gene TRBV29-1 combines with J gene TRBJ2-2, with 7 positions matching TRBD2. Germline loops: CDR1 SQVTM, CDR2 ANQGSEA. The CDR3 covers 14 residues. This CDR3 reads CSALTASNGGGLFF. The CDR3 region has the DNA TGCAGCGCCCTGACGGCCTCGAACGGCGGGGGGCTGTTTTTT.

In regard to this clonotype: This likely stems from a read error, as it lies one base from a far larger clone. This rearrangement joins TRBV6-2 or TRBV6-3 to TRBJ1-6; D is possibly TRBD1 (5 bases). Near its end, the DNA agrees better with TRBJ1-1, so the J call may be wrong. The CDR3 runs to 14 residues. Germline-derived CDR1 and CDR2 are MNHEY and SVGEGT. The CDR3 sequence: CASSYSGLGTGAFF. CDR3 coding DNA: TGTGCCAGCAGTTACTCAGGATTAGGGACTGGGGCTTTCTTT.

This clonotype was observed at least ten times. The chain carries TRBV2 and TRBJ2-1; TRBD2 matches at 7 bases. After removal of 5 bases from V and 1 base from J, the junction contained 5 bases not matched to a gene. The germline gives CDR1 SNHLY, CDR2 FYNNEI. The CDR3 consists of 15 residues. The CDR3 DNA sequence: TGTGCCAGCAGTCCGAGCGGGGAGTCCTACAATGAGCAGTTCTTC. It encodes CASSPSGESYNEQFF.

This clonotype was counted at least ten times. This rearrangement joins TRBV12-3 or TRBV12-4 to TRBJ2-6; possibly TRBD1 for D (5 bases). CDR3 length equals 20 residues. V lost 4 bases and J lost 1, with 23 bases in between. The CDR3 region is CASSYFLLRVSDSGANVLTF. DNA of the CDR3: TGTGCCAGCAGTTACTTCCTCCTCAGGGTTTCAGATTCTGGGGCCAACGTCCTGACTTTC.

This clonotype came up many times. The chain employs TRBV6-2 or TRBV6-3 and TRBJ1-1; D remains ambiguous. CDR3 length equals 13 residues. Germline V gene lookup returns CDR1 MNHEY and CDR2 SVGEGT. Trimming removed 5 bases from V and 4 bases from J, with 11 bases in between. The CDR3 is CASSKIKSTEAFF. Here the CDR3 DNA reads TGTGCCAGCAGTAAAATCAAGAGCACTGAAGCTTTCTTT.